This T cell receptor (beta chain) was observed in a study of blood T cell repertoires in COVID-19. Study summary: The United States, Italy and Spain provided the acute and convalescent COVID-19 samples.

How the authors handled the data: Reference gene primer amplification gave estimated nucleated cell counts. The repertoire was sequenced with immunoSEQ multiplex PCR; TCRdb's copy has only in-frame clones and lacks some. V and J calls and clone size follow that table, whereas D and trimming were derived from the DNA. The data hold about 54,000 clones, with 90% observed a single time. The V and J ends lost 6 bases and 0 bases respectively, with 12 bases between them. The CDR3 covers 15 residues. Germline V gene sequence: CDR1 LNHDA, CDR2 SQIVND (reference sequence). Sequenced material: peripheral blood. This chain joins TRBV19 and TRBJ1-5; D is possibly TRBD1 (6 bases). This TCR was sampled from a woman aged 40 to 50 with active COVID-19. This CDR3 reads CASRVGAYSNQPQHF. The CDR3 bases are TGTGCCAGTAGAGTGGGGGCGTATAGCAATCAGCCCCAGCATTTT.